The 21 T cell receptor beta chains in this list originate from one sample, sequenced in a study of blood T cell repertoires in COVID-19. Repertoires were generated with immunoSEQ multiplex PCR, while TCRdb's copy carries only in-frame clones and drops some. The sample lists 100,000 to 150,000 clones, 88% occurring once. The source material was peripheral blood. These TCRs come from a man in his forties or fifties with acute or convalescent COVID-19.

The chain employs TRBV7-8 and TRBJ1-5; 7 bases agree with TRBD1. The length of the CDR3 is 16 residues. Unmatched junction bases numbered 9, after V lost 3 bases and J lost 4 bases. The germline CDR1 and CDR2 sequences are SGHVS and FQNEAQ. This CDR3 is CASSLRRDSYNQPQHF. CDR3 in DNA: TGTGCCAGCAGCTTGCGAAGGGACAGCTATAATCAGCCCCAGCATTTT.

This chain connects TRBV15 to TRBJ1-1; possibly TRBD1 for D (5 bases). Per the germline V gene, CDR1 is LNHNV and CDR2 is YYDKDF (reference sequence). The CDR3 has 12 amino acids. With 3 bases removed from V and 7 bases from J, the gap between germline ends came to 9 bases. Here the CDR3 reads CATSRGQSEAFF. CDR3 nucleotide sequence: TGTGCCACCAGCAGGGGGCAGAGTGAAGCTTTCTTT.

The chain joins TRBV5-1 to TRBJ2-1; D is possibly TRBD2 (7 bases). The CDR3 is made up of 16 amino acids. The germline CDR1 and CDR2 sequences are SGHRS and YFSETQ. Trimming removed 1 base from V and 0 bases from J, with 11 bases in between. The CDR3 reads CASSLTGGVSYNEQFF. The CDR3 DNA sequence: TGCGCCAGCAGCTTGACGGGGGGCGTCTCCTACAATGAGCAGTTCTTC.

This chain's CDR3 is CASSPLLRGTDTQYF. The DNA of the CDR3 is TGTGCCAGCAGTCCTTTACTTCGGGGCACAGATACGCAGTATTTT. This rearrangement joins TRBV5-4 to TRBJ2-3; D is unclear. Looked up from germline, CDR1 is SGHNT and CDR2 is YYREEE (reference sequence). The CDR3 loop spans 15 amino acids. The ends were cut back, 5 bases at V and 1 base at J, with 14 bases in the middle.

V and J are TRBV3-1 (or the pseudogene TRBV3-2) and TRBJ2-3; 9 positions match TRBD1. The length of the CDR3 is 15 residues. J lost 6 bases, V lost 4 bases, and 8 bases had no gene match. In germline, CDR1 is LGHDT, CDR2 YNNKEL (reference sequence). Here the CDR3 DNA reads TGTGCCAGCAGCCGAAACTGGGACAGGGAGGATACGCAGTATTTT. Its translation is CASSRNWDREDTQYF.

The chain is built from TRBV10-2 and TRBJ1-5; unclear D gene. Germline assignment: CDR1 WSHSY and CDR2 SAAADI. This CDR3 contains 13 residues. V was pared by 6 bases and J by 5 bases, with 11 bases between. CDR3 coding DNA: TGCGCCAGCAGATACACCCTGGATCAGCCCCAGCATTTT. Translated, it gives CASRYTLDQPQHF.

This clone was detected only once. The gene calls are TRBV27 and TRBJ1-2, with 8 bases lining up with TRBD1. The trim removed 0 bases at V and 4 bases at J, leaving 10 bases unmatched. The germline gives CDR1 MNHEY, CDR2 SMNVEV (reference sequence). This CDR3 is 17 amino acids long. As DNA, the CDR3 is TGTGCCAGCAGTTTATCGACAGGGGCCCTTGCCCCCTATGGCTACACCTTC. Protein product: CASSLSTGALAPYGYTF.

In this sample, this clone turned up a few times. The rearrangement uses TRBV14 and TRBJ1-6; maybe TRBD1 (5 bases). V was cut by 6 bases and J by 8 bases, with 11 bases left in between. The CDR3 consists of 13 residues. Per germline, CDR1 SGHDN and CDR2 FVKESK. Written as DNA, the CDR3 is TGTGCCAGCAGTCACCTCAGGGATTCACCCCTCCACTTT. This encodes CASSHLRDSPLHF.

In this sample, this clone turned up once. V is TRBV5-1 and J is TRBJ2-1; weak D call: TRBD2 (6 bases). Trimming shortened V by 5 bases and J by 0 bases, and 9 bases separated the two germline ends. The CDR3 has 14 amino acids. Germline CDR1 reads SGHRS; CDR2 reads YFSETQ. The CDR3 protein is CASRGDSSYNEQFF. CDR3 sequence (DNA): TGCGCCAGCAGGGGGGACTCCTCCTACAATGAGCAGTTCTTC.

The rearrangement uses TRBV6-5 and TRBJ2-5, with 14 bases lining up with TRBD2. The CDR3 totals 13 residues. The V gene's germline CDR1 is MNHEY and CDR2 SVGAGI. Trimming at V came to 6 bases and at J to 14 bases, leaving 8 bases not matched to a gene. The CDR3 protein is CASSRQGLAGVYF. The CDR3 DNA is TGTGCCAGCAGCCGACAGGGACTAGCGGGAGTTTACTTC.

The rearrangement joins TRBV27 to TRBJ1-6, with D possibly being TRBD1 (6 bases). Trimming cost V 3 bases and J 7 bases, with 10 bases left between them. CDR1 and CDR2 from the germline V gene are MNHEY and SMNVEV (reference sequence). The CDR3 sequence is 14 residues long. The CDR3 sequence is CASSFQGSNSPLHF. The CDR3 DNA reads as TGTGCCAGCAGTTTTCAGGGGTCCAATTCACCCCTCCACTTT.

Remarks on this clone: This sample includes further DNA sequences coding for the same CDR3. The gene calls are TRBV12-3 or TRBV12-4 and TRBJ1-5; a possible D gene is TRBD1 (6 bases). Trimming took off 3 bases at V and 5 bases at J, with 8 bases between the two ends. The CDR3 spans 13 residues. The CDR3 DNA reads as TGTGCCAGCAGTTTGGCAGGGGATCAGCCCCAGCATTTT. As protein: CASSLAGDQPQHF.

V gene TRBV7-2 combines with J gene TRBJ1-3, with TRBD1 matching 7 bases. Germline lookup yields CDR1 SGHTA and CDR2 FQGNSA. The CDR3 consists of 15 residues. The V and J ends lost 7 bases and 0 bases, in that order; junction bases with no gene match: 6. The CDR3 reads CASTPQGSSGNTIYF. CDR3 in DNA: TGTGCCAGCACCCCACAGGGGAGCTCTGGAAACACCATATATTTT.

This clone was observed once. This chain links TRBV27 with TRBJ2-7; D gene unclear. V was shortened by 4 bases and J by 0 bases, with 16 bases between the two germline ends. From germline, CDR1 is MNHEY and CDR2 SMNVEV (reference sequence). The CDR3 has 16 amino acids. DNA for the CDR3: TGTGCCAGCAGTTCTCCGTCCCTTAGGAGCTCCTACGAGCAGTACTTC. This gives the protein CASSSPSLRSSYEQYF.

The J gene is TRBJ2-7, the V gene TRBV19; possibly TRBD1 for D (6 bases). V lost 6 bases and J lost 4, with 13 bases in between. The germline V gene encodes CDR1 LNHDA and CDR2 SQIVND (reference sequence). The CDR3 runs to 13 residues. CDR3 nucleotides: TGTGCCAGTAGCCCGGGACATCTTTACGAGCAGTACTTC. This translates into CASSPGHLYEQYF.

The chain has TRBV6-5 and TRBJ1-2; 7 bases agree with TRBD1. Trimming at V came to 6 bases and at J to 8 bases, leaving 12 bases not matched to a gene. The CDR3 length is 14 residues. The germline V gene encodes CDR1 MNHEY and CDR2 SVGAGI. The CDR3 DNA reads TGTGCCAGCAGCGCCCTCGACAGGGTAGGCGGCTACACCTTC. Protein product: CASSALDRVGGYTF.

The chain couples TRBV10-3 to TRBJ2-1; 8 bases are shared with TRBD1. Germline V CDR1 and CDR2: ENHRY, SYGVKD. The CDR3 has 15 amino acids. Trimming cost V 4 bases and J 7 bases; bases outside gene matches: 9. The CDR3 DNA follows: TGTGCCATCAGTGTCCGTGGGACAGGTGGGAATGAGCAGTTCTTC. Its translation: CAISVRGTGGNEQFF.

Here the CDR3 reads CASSLAGVVDTQYF. The CDR3 coding sequence is TGTGCCAGCAGTCTAGCGGGAGTGGTAGATACGCAGTATTTT. This chain connects TRBV6-2 or TRBV6-3 to TRBJ2-3; 10 positions agree with TRBD2. Germline values: CDR1 MNHEY, CDR2 SVGEGT. J lost 5 bases, V lost 5 bases, and 4 bases had no gene match. The CDR3 has 14 residues.

This sequence joins TRBV5-4 and TRBJ1-1, with 8 bases that match TRBD1. CDR1 and CDR2 from the germline V gene are SGHNT and YYREEE (reference sequence). The V segment lost 0 bases and the J segment 10 bases; nucleotides outside the gene matches: 2. This CDR3 contains 12 residues. CDR3 sequence reads: CASSLGGQGAFF. The CDR3 DNA follows: TGTGCCAGCAGCTTGGGCGGACAGGGAGCTTTCTTT.

This clone was observed once. Different DNA sequences within this sample yield the same CDR3. The V and J genes are TRBV6-2 or TRBV6-3 and TRBJ2-5; 9 bases fit TRBD2. CDR3 length equals 13 residues. With 5 bases clipped from V and 4 bases from J, the junction kept 2 bases outside the gene matches. Germline V gene sequence: CDR1 MNHEY, CDR2 SVGEGT. The CDR3 DNA sequence: TGTGCCAGCAGTAAACTAGCGGGAGAGACCCAGTACTTC. This sequence encodes CASSKLAGETQYF.

V gene TRBV7-7 combines with J gene TRBJ2-2; a weak D match, TRBD2 (6 bases). Germline V CDR1 and CDR2: SSHAT, FNYEAQ (reference sequence). Trimming cost V 4 bases and J 3 bases, with 15 bases left between them. The CDR3 loop spans 16 amino acids. The CDR3 loop is CASSSETSRDTGELFF. The DNA of the CDR3 is TGTGCCAGCAGCTCAGAGACTAGTAGGGACACCGGGGAGCTGTTTTTT.